One TCR beta chain is described in this entry. The antigen is unknown. The length of the CDR3 is 13 residues. The germline V and J ends were trimmed by 2 bases and 7 bases, with 9 bases remaining between them. Germline V CDR1 and CDR2: MNHEY, SMNVEV (reference sequence). The data were obtained in a study of cytomegalovirus exposure and HLA in healthy donors. The study, taken as a whole, reports: Specificity for CMV antigens was confirmed in vitro for a few of the CMV-associated chains. Evidence from a later analysis indicated that most CMV-associated TCR beta chains looked HLA-restricted. When a later analysis was performed, an Asian-associated ancestry cluster reportedly had fewer N-insertions than the 666-donor mean. Presence/absence analyses took donor sequencing depth as roughly uniform.

Primers included in the PCR were 60 Vbeta and 13 Jbeta primers. This table comes from immunoSEQ multiplex PCR, and its TCRdb copy is limited to in-frame clones, with some not included. The data show 95,000 to 120,000 clones, with under 70% seen just once and over 6.5% held by the top ten. Sequencing was carried out using PBMCs. This TCR derives from a man younger than 30 in good health and CMV-seropositive. V is TRBV27 and J is TRBJ2-1; D is possibly TRBD2 (5 bases). Here the CDR3 DNA reads TGTGCCAGCAGTTTACTGGGCGGGAATGAGCAGTTCTTC. Its translation is CASSLLGGNEQFF.